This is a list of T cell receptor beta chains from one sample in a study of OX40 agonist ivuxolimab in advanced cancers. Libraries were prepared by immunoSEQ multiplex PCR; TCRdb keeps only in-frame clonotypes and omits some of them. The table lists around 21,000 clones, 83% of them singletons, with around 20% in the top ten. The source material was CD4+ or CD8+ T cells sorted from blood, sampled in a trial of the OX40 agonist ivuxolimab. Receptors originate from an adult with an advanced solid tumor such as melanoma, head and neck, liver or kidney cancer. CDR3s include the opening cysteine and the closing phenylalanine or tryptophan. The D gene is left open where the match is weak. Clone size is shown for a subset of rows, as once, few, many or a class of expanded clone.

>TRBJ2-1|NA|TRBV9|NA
TGTGCCAGCAGCACACAATCCACAGGGAAAGAGCAGTTCTTC
CASSTQSTGKEQFF
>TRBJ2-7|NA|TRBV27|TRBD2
TGTGCCAGCAGTTCCTCCGGGACTAGTCTCTACGAGCAGTACTTC
CASSSSGTSLYEQYF
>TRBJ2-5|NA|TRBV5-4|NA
TGTGCCAGCAGCTTGCGGGATTTAGAGACCCAGTACTTC
CASSLRDLETQYF
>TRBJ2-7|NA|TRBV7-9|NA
TGTGCCAGCACCCCCGGCGCGGGCCCCTCCTACGAGCAGTACTTC
CASTPGAGPSYEQYF
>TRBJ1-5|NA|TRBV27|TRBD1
TGTGCCAGCAGTTTTACAGGGGTTCGTGGCAATCAGCCCCAGCATTTT
CASSFTGVRGNQPQHF
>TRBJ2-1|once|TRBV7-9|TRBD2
TGTGCCAGCAGCTTAGTACTAGCGGGAGCCCTCGGGATCTTC
CASSLVLAGALGIF
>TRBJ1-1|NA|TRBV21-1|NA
TGTGCCAGCAGCAAGGGGTGGGCACAGGGTATGGACACTGAAGCTTTCTTT
CASSKGWAQGMDTEAFF
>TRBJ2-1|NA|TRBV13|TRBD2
TGTGCCAGCAGCAGCAGGGACAGGGGACTAGCGGGAGAACCCACGCCGTACAATGAGCAGTTCTTC
CASSSRDRGLAGEPTPYNEQFF
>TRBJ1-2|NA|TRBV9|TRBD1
TGTGCCAGCAGCGTAGCCCCTGACAGGGTGAGGGGCTACACCTTC
CASSVAPDRVRGYTF
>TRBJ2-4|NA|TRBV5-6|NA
TGTGCCAGCAGCTCGGGCAGGGGACTAGCCAAAAACATTCAGTACTTC
CASSSGRGLAKNIQYF
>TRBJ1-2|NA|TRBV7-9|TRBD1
TGTGCCAGCAGCTCAACAGGGGGCTATGGCTACACCTTC
CASSSTGGYGYTF